This T cell receptor (beta chain) was found in a study of blood T cell repertoires in COVID-19. The overall study: Samples of COVID-19 (acute and convalescent) were obtained from the United States, Italy and Spain. The cDNA or gDNA used as material had been derived from T cells, B-cell-depleted T cells, or PBMCs.

Losses at the gene ends were 5 bases for V and 7 bases for J; bases not matched to a gene: 4. The CDR3 loop spans 12 amino acids. Germline V CDR1 and CDR2: SNHLY, FYNNEI. Original data processing: Using reference gene primer amplification, nucleated cell counts were estimated. Data came from immunoSEQ multiplex PCR; TCRdb stores just in-frame clones and leaves some out. V and J calls and clone size are those listed in that table; D and trimming were worked out from the DNA. Of roughly 87,000 clones in the sample, more than 70% are singletons; the top ten hold 25%. The origin of this receptor is a human donor in a cohort sampled during active COVID-19. The J gene is TRBJ1-1, the V gene TRBV2; TRBD1 matches at 7 bases. Sequencing was done on a sample of peripheral blood. As DNA, the CDR3 is TGTGCCAGCAGTAATCGACAGGGTGAAGCTTTCTTT. This translates into CASSNRQGEAFF.